The present entry profiles one T cell receptor (beta chain) with its context. Trimming pared 4 bases from V and 0 bases from J, leaving 12 bases between. Germline V gene data show CDR1 as MGHDK and CDR2 as SYGVNS. CDR3 length: 15 amino acids. The sample originates from a study of blood T cell repertoires in COVID-19. Original data processing: Reference gene primers were amplified, and this amplification served to estimate nucleated cell counts. Some clones are missing from TCRdb's copy, which holds only in-frame ones; the method was immunoSEQ multiplex PCR. V and J calls and clone size are those listed in that table; D and trimming were worked out from the DNA. The repertoire holds around 300,000 clones, with roughly 86% as singletons.

The sequence was obtained from a woman aged 30 to 39 who had recovered from COVID-19. The chain links TRBV25-1 to TRBJ1-1; D remains ambiguous. The sample comprised PBMCs or T cells enriched from blood (not recorded which). For the CDR3, the DNA is TGTGCCAGCAGTGGTCGGGTTCGACTGAACACTGAAGCTTTCTTT. This sequence encodes CASSGRVRLNTEAFF.